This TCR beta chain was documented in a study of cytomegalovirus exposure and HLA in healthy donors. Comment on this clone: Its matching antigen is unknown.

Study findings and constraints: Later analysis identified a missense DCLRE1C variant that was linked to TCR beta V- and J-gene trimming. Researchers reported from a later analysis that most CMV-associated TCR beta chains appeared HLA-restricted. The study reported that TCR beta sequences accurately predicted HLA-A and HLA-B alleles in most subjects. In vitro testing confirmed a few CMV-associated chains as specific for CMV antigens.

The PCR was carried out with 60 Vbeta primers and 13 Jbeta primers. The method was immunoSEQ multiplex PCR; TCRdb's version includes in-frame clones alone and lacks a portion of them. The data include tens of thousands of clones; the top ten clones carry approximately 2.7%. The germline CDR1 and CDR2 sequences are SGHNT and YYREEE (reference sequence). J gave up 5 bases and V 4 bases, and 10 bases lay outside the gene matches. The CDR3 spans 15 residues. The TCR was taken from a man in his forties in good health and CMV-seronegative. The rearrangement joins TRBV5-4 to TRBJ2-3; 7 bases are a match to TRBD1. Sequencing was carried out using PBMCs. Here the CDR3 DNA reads TGTGCCAGCAGCCTGACAGGGACCAGGGGAGATACGCAGTATTTT. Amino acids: CASSLTGTRGDTQYF.